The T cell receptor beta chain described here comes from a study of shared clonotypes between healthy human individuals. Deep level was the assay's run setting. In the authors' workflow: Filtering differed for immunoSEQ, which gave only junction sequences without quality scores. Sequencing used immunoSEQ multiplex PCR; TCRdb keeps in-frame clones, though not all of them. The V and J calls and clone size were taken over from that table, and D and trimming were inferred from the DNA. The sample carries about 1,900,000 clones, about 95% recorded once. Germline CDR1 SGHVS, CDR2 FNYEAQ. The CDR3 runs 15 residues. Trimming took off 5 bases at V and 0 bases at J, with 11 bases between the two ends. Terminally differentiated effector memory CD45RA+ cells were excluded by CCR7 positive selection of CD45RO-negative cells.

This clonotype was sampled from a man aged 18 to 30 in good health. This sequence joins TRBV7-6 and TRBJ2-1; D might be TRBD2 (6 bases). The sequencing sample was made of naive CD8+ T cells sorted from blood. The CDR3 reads CASSQIADSYNEQFF. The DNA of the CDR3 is TGTGCCAGCAGCCAAATAGCGGACTCCTACAATGAGCAGTTCTTC.